The rows below give T cell receptor beta chains drawn from one sample of a study of cytomegalovirus exposure and HLA in healthy donors. The table came from immunoSEQ multiplex PCR; TCRdb's copy has only in-frame clones and leaves some out. The data show 70,000 to 90,000 clones, 65% to 80% seen once. Sequencing was done on a sample of PBMCs. Receptors originate from a male donor in good health and CMV-seropositive. The CDR3 runs from the conserved cysteine through the conserved F or W. A D gene is named only where the DNA matches it firmly. Clone size is given for some rows only: seen once, a few or many times, or a class if the clone is expanded.

J gene: TRBJ2-5
V gene: TRBV4-2
D gene: .
clone size: .
CDR3 DNA: TGTGCCAGCAGCCAAGGCCCCGCGAACGGAGAGACCCAGTACTTC
CDR3 protein: CASSQGPANGETQYF

J gene: TRBJ2-7
V gene: TRBV5-1
D gene: .
clone size: .
CDR3 DNA: TGCGCCAGCAGCCCACAGGGTAGGAACGAGCAGTACTTC
CDR3 protein: CASSPQGRNEQYF

J gene: TRBJ1-5
V gene: TRBV15
D gene: TRBD1
clone size: .
CDR3 DNA: TGTGCCACCAGCAGAGATAGGGGGACAGGACTTAGCAATCAGCCCCAGCATTTT
CDR3 protein: CATSRDRGTGLSNQPQHF

J gene: TRBJ2-1
V gene: TRBV14
D gene: TRBD2
clone size: .
CDR3 DNA: TGTGCCAGCAGCCACACCCCGGGACTAGCGGGAGGTGGCACCTACAATGAGCAGTTCTTC
CDR3 protein: CASSHTPGLAGGGTYNEQFF

J gene: TRBJ2-7
V gene: TRBV13
D gene: TRBD2
clone size: .
CDR3 DNA: TGTGCCAGCAGCTTAAGACTAGCGGGCCAACAGTACTTC
CDR3 protein: CASSLRLAGQQYF

J gene: TRBJ1-5
V gene: TRBV7-8
D gene: .
clone size: .
CDR3 DNA: TGTGCCAGCAGCTCCCGAGGAGACGGGGGCAATCAGCCCCAGCATTTT
CDR3 protein: CASSSRGDGGNQPQHF

J gene: TRBJ1-1
V gene: TRBV28
D gene: TRBD1
clone size: .
CDR3 DNA: TGTGCCAGCTCCTCCAGACAGGGGATGAACACTGAAGCTTTCTTT
CDR3 protein: CASSSRQGMNTEAFF

J gene: TRBJ2-1
V gene: TRBV5-1
D gene: TRBD2
clone size: .
CDR3 DNA: TGCGCCAGCAGCTCGGGAACTAGCGGGGTGAGAAATGAGCAGTTCTTC
CDR3 protein: CASSSGTSGVRNEQFF

J gene: TRBJ2-1
V gene: TRBV14
D gene: TRBD2
clone size: .
CDR3 DNA: TGTGCCAGCAGCCCGGGACTAGCGGGAGGGCCGGCCCAGTTTGAGCAGTTCTTC
CDR3 protein: CASSPGLAGGPAQFEQFF

J gene: TRBJ2-7
V gene: TRBV7-9
D gene: TRBD1
clone size: .
CDR3 DNA: TGTGCCAGCAGCCGTGCACAGGGGTGGGACGAGCAGTACTTC
CDR3 protein: CASSRAQGWDEQYF

J gene: TRBJ2-7
V gene: TRBV6-5
D gene: .
clone size: .
CDR3 DNA: TGTGCCAGCAGTTCCCCCGATTTAGCGCTAACCTACGAGCAGTACTTC
CDR3 protein: CASSSPDLALTYEQYF

J gene: TRBJ1-1
V gene: TRBV7-3
D gene: .
clone size: .
CDR3 DNA: TGTGCCAGCAGCTTAACAGCTAACACTGAAGCTTTCTTT
CDR3 protein: CASSLTANTEAFF

J gene: TRBJ2-2
V gene: TRBV4-3
D gene: TRBD2
clone size: few
CDR3 DNA: TGCGCCAGCAGCCAATTGGGACTAGCGGGGGGGGGCGGGGAGCTGTTTTTT
CDR3 protein: CASSQLGLAGGGGELFF

J gene: TRBJ2-3
V gene: TRBV11-1
D gene: TRBD2
clone size: .
CDR3 DNA: TGTGCCAGCAGCTCGGGTTGGGGGGGTAACACAGATACGCAGTATTTT
CDR3 protein: CASSSGWGGNTDTQYF

J gene: TRBJ2-5
V gene: TRBV2
D gene: TRBD1
clone size: once
CDR3 DNA: TGTGCCAGCAGGGCCGGGACAGGGGGCGCAGAGACCCAGTACTTC
CDR3 protein: CASRAGTGGAETQYF

J gene: TRBJ2-1
V gene: TRBV29-1
D gene: TRBD1
clone size: .
CDR3 DNA: TGCAGCGTGGTCGGACAGGGGGAAGGGCAGTTCTTC
CDR3 protein: CSVVGQGEGQFF

J gene: TRBJ1-3
V gene: TRBV30
D gene: .
clone size: few
CDR3 DNA: TGTGCTCTAGGGGGCTCTGGAAACACCATATATTTT
CDR3 protein: CALGGSGNTIYF

J gene: TRBJ2-5
V gene: TRBV7-2
D gene: TRBD2
clone size: .
CDR3 DNA: TGTGCCAGCAGCTCGGGACTAGCTGGAGAGACCCAGTACTTC
CDR3 protein: CASSSGLAGETQYF

J gene: TRBJ2-7
V gene: TRBV4-1
D gene: .
clone size: .
CDR3 DNA: TGCGCCAGCAGCCAAGGGCGGGCGGTCTACGAGCAGTACTTC
CDR3 protein: CASSQGRAVYEQYF

J gene: TRBJ2-7
V gene: TRBV11-1
D gene: .
clone size: .
CDR3 DNA: TGTGCCAGCAGCCCACGGAGTGGGTTCTCCTACGAGCAGTACTTC
CDR3 protein: CASSPRSGFSYEQYF

J gene: TRBJ2-4
V gene: TRBV11-2
D gene: .
clone size: few
CDR3 DNA: TGTGCCAGCAGCGTGGGGGGGGCCGAAAACATTCAGTACTTC
CDR3 protein: CASSVGGAENIQYF

J gene: TRBJ1-5
V gene: TRBV27
D gene: TRBD1
clone size: .
CDR3 DNA: TGTGCCAGCAGAGGGGGCAGCCTACGGCCCCAGCATTTT
CDR3 protein: CASRGGSLRPQHF

J gene: TRBJ2-7
V gene: TRBV9
D gene: TRBD2
clone size: .
CDR3 DNA: TGTGCCAGCAGTAAACTAGCGGGAGAAGTCCACGAGCAGTACTTC
CDR3 protein: CASSKLAGEVHEQYF

J gene: TRBJ2-3
V gene: TRBV7-3
D gene: TRBD2
clone size: .
CDR3 DNA: TGTGCCAGCAGCTTACTGGGCGGGGGTAGCACAGATACGCAGTATTTT
CDR3 protein: CASSLLGGGSTDTQYF

J gene: TRBJ1-1
V gene: TRBV5-1
D gene: .
clone size: .
CDR3 DNA: TGCGCCAGCAGCTTGCACCCCGGGTCCGATACTGAAGCTTTCTTT
CDR3 protein: CASSLHPGSDTEAFF

J gene: TRBJ2-1
V gene: TRBV29-1
D gene: .
clone size: .
CDR3 DNA: TGCAGCGTTGAAGGCGGGACAGCTAGCTCCTACAATGAGCAGTTCTTC
CDR3 protein: CSVEGGTASSYNEQFF

J gene: TRBJ2-4
V gene: TRBV7-2
D gene: TRBD2
clone size: .
CDR3 DNA: TGTGCCAGCAGCCCGTCGCGGGGGTTAGCCAAAAACATTCAGTACTTC
CDR3 protein: CASSPSRGLAKNIQYF

J gene: TRBJ2-5
V gene: TRBV10-2
D gene: TRBD2
clone size: .
CDR3 DNA: TGCGCCAGCAGTCCGGACCGGGCGGGAGAGCAGTACTTC
CDR3 protein: CASSPDRAGEQYF

J gene: TRBJ2-3
V gene: TRBV7-8
D gene: TRBD2
clone size: few
CDR3 DNA: TGTGCCAGCAGCTTAGCCAGGACTAGCGGGGGGACAGATACGCAGTATTTT
CDR3 protein: CASSLARTSGGTDTQYF

J gene: TRBJ1-5
V gene: TRBV7-8
D gene: .
clone size: .
CDR3 DNA: TGTGCCAGCAGCTTCCCCCGGGGGGGGAATAGCAATCAGCCCCAGCATTTT
CDR3 protein: CASSFPRGGNSNQPQHF

J gene: TRBJ2-1
V gene: TRBV19
D gene: TRBD2
clone size: .
CDR3 DNA: TGTGCCACCCACGGGCGGGGGGGCCGGAATGAGCAGTTCTTC
CDR3 protein: CATHGRGGRNEQFF

J gene: TRBJ1-2
V gene: TRBV29-1
D gene: .
clone size: .
CDR3 DNA: TGCAGCGTTATTTCACAACGCGGAGGTCCCTATGGCTACACCTTC
CDR3 protein: CSVISQRGGPYGYTF

J gene: TRBJ2-7
V gene: TRBV25-1
D gene: TRBD1
clone size: .
CDR3 DNA: TGTGCCAGCAGTGAAATTACAGGGGCCTACGAGCAGTACTTC
CDR3 protein: CASSEITGAYEQYF

J gene: TRBJ2-2
V gene: TRBV28
D gene: TRBD2
clone size: few
CDR3 DNA: TGTGCCAGCAGCCCGGCAGGGAGGGAGAACACCGGGGAGCTGTTTTTT
CDR3 protein: CASSPAGRENTGELFF

J gene: TRBJ1-3
V gene: TRBV5-4
D gene: .
clone size: .
CDR3 DNA: TGTGCCAGCAGCCTGGGCCCAGAGGACACCATATATTTT
CDR3 protein: CASSLGPEDTIYF

J gene: TRBJ2-3
V gene: TRBV7-9
D gene: TRBD2
clone size: .
CDR3 DNA: TGTGCCAGCAGCCGGGAGGGGACGGATACGCAGTATTTT
CDR3 protein: CASSREGTDTQYF

J gene: TRBJ2-7
V gene: TRBV18
D gene: TRBD2
clone size: .
CDR3 DNA: TGTGCCAGCTCACCTCGTCGGGGGACTAGCCGTGACTACGAGCAGTACTTC
CDR3 protein: CASSPRRGTSRDYEQYF

J gene: TRBJ1-3
V gene: TRBV5-6
D gene: .
clone size: .
CDR3 DNA: TGTGCCAGCAGCCCCGTTCCGGGGGGAAACACCATATATTTT
CDR3 protein: CASSPVPGGNTIYF

J gene: TRBJ2-1
V gene: TRBV11-2
D gene: TRBD2
clone size: .
CDR3 DNA: TGTGCCAGCAGTAAAAAACTAGCGGGAGGGGGGGGTGAGCAGTTCTTC
CDR3 protein: CASSKKLAGGGGEQFF

J gene: TRBJ2-7
V gene: TRBV16
D gene: TRBD1
clone size: .
CDR3 DNA: TGTGCCAGCAGCCCGAAAAGGGACAGTAACTACGAGCAGTACTTC
CDR3 protein: CASSPKRDSNYEQYF

J gene: TRBJ2-5
V gene: TRBV2
D gene: TRBD2
clone size: once
CDR3 DNA: TGTGCCAGCCCTGGGACTAAAGGGGAGTACTTC
CDR3 protein: CASPGTKGEYF

J gene: TRBJ2-2
V gene: TRBV6-1
D gene: .
clone size: .
CDR3 DNA: TGTGCCAGCAGTGACAAGGCGGAAGGGGAGCTGTTTTTT
CDR3 protein: CASSDKAEGELFF

J gene: TRBJ2-3
V gene: TRBV7-9
D gene: TRBD1
clone size: .
CDR3 DNA: TGTGCCAGCAGCTCCGGACAGGGACTCACAGATACGCAGTATTTT
CDR3 protein: CASSSGQGLTDTQYF

J gene: TRBJ2-5
V gene: TRBV7-9
D gene: .
clone size: .
CDR3 DNA: TGTGCCAGCAGCTTGACGGGTTCAGAGACCCAGTACTTC
CDR3 protein: CASSLTGSETQYF

J gene: TRBJ2-3
V gene: TRBV5-1
D gene: TRBD1
clone size: .
CDR3 DNA: TGCGCCAGCAGCGCCGGGACAGTCAGCACAGATACGCAGTATTTT
CDR3 protein: CASSAGTVSTDTQYF